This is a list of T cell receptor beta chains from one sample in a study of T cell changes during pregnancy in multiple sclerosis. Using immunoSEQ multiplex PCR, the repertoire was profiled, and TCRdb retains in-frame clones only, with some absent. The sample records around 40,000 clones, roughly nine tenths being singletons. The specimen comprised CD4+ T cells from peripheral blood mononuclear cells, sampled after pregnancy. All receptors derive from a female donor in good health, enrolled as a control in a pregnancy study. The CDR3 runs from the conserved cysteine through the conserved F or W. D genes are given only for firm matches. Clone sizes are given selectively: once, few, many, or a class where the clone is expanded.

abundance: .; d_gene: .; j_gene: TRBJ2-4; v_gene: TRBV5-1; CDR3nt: TGCGCCAGCAGCTTGGCGGGGAGGTGGGCCAAAAACATTCAGTACTTC; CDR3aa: CASSLAGRWAKNIQYF
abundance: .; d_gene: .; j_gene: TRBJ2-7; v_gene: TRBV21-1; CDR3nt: TGTGCCAGCAGCAAAGCCCAGGCCTACGAGCAGTACTTC; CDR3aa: CASSKAQAYEQYF
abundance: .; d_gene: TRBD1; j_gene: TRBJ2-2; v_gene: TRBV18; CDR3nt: TGTGCCAGCTCACCAATCGGGACAGGTTACCCCACGGCCGGGGAGCTGTTTTTT; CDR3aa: CASSPIGTGYPTAGELFF
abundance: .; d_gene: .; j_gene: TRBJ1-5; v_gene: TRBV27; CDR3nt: TGTGCCAGCAGTTTCTCGAGGGATGGTCAGCCCCAGCATTTT; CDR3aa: CASSFSRDGQPQHF
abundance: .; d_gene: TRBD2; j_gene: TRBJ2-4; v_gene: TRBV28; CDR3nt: TGTGCCAGCAGTTCGTCGGGTAGCGGGGCCGCCAAAAACATTCAGTACTTC; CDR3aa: CASSSSGSGAAKNIQYF
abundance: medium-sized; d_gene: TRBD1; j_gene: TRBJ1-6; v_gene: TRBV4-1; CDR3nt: TGCGCCAGCAGCTTAACAGGGGATGCTAATTCACCCCTCCACTTT; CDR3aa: CASSLTGDANSPLHF
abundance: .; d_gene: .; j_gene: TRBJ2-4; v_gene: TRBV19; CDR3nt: TGTGCCAGTAGTATCGGTACTCACGCTGCCAAAAACATTCAGTACTTC; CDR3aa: CASSIGTHAAKNIQYF
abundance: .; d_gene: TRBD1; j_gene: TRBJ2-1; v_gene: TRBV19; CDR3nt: TGTGCCAGTAGTAACCGACAGGGGGCTGGCTACAATGAGCAGTTCTTC; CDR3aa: CASSNRQGAGYNEQFF
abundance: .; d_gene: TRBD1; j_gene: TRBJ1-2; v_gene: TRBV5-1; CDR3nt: TGCGCCAGCAGCCCGACAGGGGATGATGGCTACACCTTC; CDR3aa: CASSPTGDDGYTF
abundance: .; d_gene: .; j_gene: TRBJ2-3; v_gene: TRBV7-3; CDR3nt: TGTGCCAGCAGCCTCGGGACTAGCACAGATACGCAGTATTTT; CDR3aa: CASSLGTSTDTQYF
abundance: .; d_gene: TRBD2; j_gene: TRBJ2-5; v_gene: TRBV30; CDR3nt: TGTGCCTGGAGTCGGGGGGGTGAGGGGCCCCAGTACTTC; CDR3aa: CAWSRGGEGPQYF
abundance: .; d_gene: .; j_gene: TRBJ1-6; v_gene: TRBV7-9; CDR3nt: TGTGCCAGCAGCTTATCGGGATTTAATTCACCCCTCCACTTT; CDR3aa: CASSLSGFNSPLHF
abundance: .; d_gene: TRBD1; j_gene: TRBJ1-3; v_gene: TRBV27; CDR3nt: TGTGCCAGCAGTTTAGCAGGGGGCGCAAGAAACACCATATATTTT; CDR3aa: CASSLAGGARNTIYF
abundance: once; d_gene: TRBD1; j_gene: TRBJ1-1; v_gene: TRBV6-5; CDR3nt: TGTGCCAGCAGTGTTGACAGGGGCGGCAACACTGAAGCTTTCTTT; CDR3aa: CASSVDRGGNTEAFF
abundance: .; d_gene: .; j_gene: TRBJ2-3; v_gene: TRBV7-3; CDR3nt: TGTGCCAGCAGCTTAGGTCGGCTAGCTACAGATACGCAGTATTTT; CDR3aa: CASSLGRLATDTQYF
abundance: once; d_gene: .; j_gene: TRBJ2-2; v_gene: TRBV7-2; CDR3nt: TGTGCCAGCAGCTTAGGGGGGGGCCCGAACACCGGGGAGCTGTTTTTT; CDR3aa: CASSLGGGPNTGELFF
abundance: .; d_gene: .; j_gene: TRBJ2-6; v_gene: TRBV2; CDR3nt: TGTGCCAGCAGCGTGACAGTTTCTGGGGCCAACGTCCTGACTTTC; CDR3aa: CASSVTVSGANVLTF
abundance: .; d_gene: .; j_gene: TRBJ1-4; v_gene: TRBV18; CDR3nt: TGTGCCAGCTCACCCGCCCACGGGGGTGAAAAACTGTTTTTT; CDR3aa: CASSPAHGGEKLFF
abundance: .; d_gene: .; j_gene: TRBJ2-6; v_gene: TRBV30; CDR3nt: TGTGCCTGGAGCCACTGGGGCACTATCTCTGGGGCCAACGTCCTGACTTTC; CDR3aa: CAWSHWGTISGANVLTF
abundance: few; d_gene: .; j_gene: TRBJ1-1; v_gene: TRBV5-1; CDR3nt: TGCGCCAGCAGCTTGGAGGGGGTAACATCTGAAGCTTTCTTT; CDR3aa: CASSLEGVTSEAFF
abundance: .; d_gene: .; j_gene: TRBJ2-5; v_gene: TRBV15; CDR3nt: TGTGCCACCAGCAGAGAACCGCTCACGGGAAGCGGGCTCCAAGAGACCCAGTACTTC; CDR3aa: CATSREPLTGSGLQETQYF
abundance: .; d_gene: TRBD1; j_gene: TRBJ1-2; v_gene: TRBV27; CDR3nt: TGTGCCAGCAGTCCCTTACCGACAGGGGGCTATGGCTACACCTTC; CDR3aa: CASSPLPTGGYGYTF
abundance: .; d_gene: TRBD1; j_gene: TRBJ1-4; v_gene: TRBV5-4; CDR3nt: TGTGCCACCGGGACAGGGGTTTTAGAAAAACTGTTTTTT; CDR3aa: CATGTGVLEKLFF
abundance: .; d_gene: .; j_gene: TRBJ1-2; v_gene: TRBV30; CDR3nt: TGTGCCTGGAGTGTCGGGGGAAGTGGCTACACCTTC; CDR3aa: CAWSVGGSGYTF
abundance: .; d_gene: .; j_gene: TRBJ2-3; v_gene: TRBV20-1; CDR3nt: TGCAGTGCTAGAGACTCTGATACGCAGTATTTT; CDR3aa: CSARDSDTQYF
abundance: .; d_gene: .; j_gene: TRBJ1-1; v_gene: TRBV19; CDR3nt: TGTGCCAGTAGTATAGATCATGGCTCCACTGAAGCTTTCTTT; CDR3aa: CASSIDHGSTEAFF
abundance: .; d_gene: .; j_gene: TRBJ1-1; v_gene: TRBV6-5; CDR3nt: TGTGCCAGCAGTTTGGGACTCCATCGGGGCACTGAAGCTTTCTTT; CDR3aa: CASSLGLHRGTEAFF
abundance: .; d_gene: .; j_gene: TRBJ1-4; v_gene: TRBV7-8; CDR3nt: TGTGCCAGCAGCTCGGGACACCTAACTAATGAAAAACTGTTTTTT; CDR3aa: CASSSGHLTNEKLFF
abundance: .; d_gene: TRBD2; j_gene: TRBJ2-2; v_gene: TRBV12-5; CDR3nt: TGTGCTAGTGGTTTGGCTAGCGGGGTCTACACCGGGGAGCTGTTTTTT; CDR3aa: CASGLASGVYTGELFF
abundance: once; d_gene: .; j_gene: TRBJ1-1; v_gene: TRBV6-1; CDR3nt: TGTGCCAGCAGTAGAAAACGGGACACTGAAGCTTTCTTT; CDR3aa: CASSRKRDTEAFF